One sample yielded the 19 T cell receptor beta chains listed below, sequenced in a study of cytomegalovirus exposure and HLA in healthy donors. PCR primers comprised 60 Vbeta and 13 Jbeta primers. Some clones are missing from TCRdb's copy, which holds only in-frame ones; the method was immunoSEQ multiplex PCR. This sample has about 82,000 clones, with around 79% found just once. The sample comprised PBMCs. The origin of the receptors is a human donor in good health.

CDR3 sequence (DNA): TGTGCCAGCAGCCCTGCCTTCAGGGACACCGGGGAGCTGTTTTTT. Its protein is CASSPAFRDTGELFF. The chain uses TRBV5-6 and TRBJ2-2, with a possible D match to TRBD1 (5 bases). Germline values: CDR1 SGHDT, CDR2 YYEEEE. V lost 4 bases and J 3 bases, leaving 13 bases between the germline ends. The CDR3 consists of 15 residues.

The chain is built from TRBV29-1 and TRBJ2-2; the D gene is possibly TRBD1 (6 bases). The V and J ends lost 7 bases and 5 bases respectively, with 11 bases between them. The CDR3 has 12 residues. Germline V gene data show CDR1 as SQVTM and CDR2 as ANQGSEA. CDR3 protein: CSASQGTGELFF. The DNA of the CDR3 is TGCAGCGCTTCACAGGGAACCGGGGAGCTGTTTTTT.

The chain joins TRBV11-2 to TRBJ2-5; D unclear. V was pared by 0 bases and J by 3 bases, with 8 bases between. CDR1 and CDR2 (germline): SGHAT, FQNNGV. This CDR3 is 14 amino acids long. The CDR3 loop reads CASSLDPQEETQYF. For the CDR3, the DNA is TGTGCCAGCAGCTTAGATCCACAAGAAGAGACCCAGTACTTC.

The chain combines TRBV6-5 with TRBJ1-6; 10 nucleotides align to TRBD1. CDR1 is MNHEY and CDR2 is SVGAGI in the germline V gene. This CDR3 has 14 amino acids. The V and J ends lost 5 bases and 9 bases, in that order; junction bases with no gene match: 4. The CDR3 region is CASSHRDRGSPLHF. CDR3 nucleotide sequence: TGTGCCAGCAGTCACCGGGACAGGGGTTCACCCCTCCACTTT.

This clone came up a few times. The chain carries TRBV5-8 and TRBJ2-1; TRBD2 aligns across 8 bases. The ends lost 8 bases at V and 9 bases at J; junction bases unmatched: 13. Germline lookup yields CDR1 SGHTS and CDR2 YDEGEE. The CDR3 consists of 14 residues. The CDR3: CASRPGHGGGEQFF. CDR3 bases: TGTGCCAGTCGGCCGGGCCACGGGGGGGGTGAGCAGTTCTTC.

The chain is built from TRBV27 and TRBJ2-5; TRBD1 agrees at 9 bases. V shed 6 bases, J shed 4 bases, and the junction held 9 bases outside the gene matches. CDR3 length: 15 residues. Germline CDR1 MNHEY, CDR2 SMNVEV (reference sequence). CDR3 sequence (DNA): TGTGCCAGCAGGCTAAATAGGGACAGGGTAGAGACCCAGTACTTC. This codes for CASRLNRDRVETQYF.

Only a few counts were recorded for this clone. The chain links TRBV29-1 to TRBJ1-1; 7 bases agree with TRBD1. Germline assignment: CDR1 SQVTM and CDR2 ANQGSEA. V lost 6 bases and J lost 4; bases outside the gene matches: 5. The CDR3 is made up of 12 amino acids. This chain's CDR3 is CSVTGVGTEAFF. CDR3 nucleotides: TGCAGCGTAACAGGGGTGGGCACTGAAGCTTTCTTT. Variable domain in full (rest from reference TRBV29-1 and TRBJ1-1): SAVISQKPSRDICQRGTSLTIQCQVDSQVTMMFWYRQQPGQSLTLIATANQGSEATYESGFVIDKFPISRPNLTFSTLTVSNMSPEDSSIYLCSVTGVGTEAFFGQGTRLTVV.

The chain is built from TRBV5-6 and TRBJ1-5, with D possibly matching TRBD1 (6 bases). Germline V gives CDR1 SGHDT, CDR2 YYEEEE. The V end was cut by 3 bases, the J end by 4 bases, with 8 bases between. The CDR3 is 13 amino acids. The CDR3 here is CASSYQGNQPQHF. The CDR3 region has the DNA TGTGCCAGCAGCTACCAGGGGAATCAGCCCCAGCATTTT.

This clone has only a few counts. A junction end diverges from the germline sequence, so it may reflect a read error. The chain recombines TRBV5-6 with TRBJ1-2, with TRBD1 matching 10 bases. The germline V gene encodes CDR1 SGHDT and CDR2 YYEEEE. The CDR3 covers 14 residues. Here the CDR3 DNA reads TGTGCCAGCAGTGACAGGGGGCGCGTCTATGGCTACCCCTTC. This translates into CASSDRGRVYGYPF.

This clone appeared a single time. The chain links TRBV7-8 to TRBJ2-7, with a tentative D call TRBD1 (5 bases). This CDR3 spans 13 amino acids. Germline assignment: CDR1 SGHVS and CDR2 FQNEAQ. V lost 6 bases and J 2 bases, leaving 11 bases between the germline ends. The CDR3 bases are TGTGCCAGCAGTCCCGACAGCGCCTACGAGCAGTACTTC. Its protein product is CASSPDSAYEQYF. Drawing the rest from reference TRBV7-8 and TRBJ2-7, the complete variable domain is GAGVSQSPRYKVAKRGQDVALRCDPISGHVSLFWYQQALGQGPEFLTYFQNEAQLDKSGLPSDRFFAERPEGSVSTLKIQRTQQEDSAVYLCASSPDSAYEQYFGPGTRLTVT.

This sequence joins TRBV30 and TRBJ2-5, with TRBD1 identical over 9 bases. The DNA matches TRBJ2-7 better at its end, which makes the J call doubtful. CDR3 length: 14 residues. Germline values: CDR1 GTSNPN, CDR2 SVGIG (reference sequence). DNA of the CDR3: TGTGCCTGGAGCAGGGGGACAGGGCCGTACGAGCAGTACTTC. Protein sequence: CAWSRGTGPYEQYF.

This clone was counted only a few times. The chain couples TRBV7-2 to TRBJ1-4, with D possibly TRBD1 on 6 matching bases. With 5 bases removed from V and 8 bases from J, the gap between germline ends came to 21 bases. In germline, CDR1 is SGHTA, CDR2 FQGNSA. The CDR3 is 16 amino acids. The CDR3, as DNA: TGTGCCAGCAGCCCCGAGGCCGCAGGGGTGGACGAAAAACTGTTTTTT. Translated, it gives CASSPEAAGVDEKLFF.

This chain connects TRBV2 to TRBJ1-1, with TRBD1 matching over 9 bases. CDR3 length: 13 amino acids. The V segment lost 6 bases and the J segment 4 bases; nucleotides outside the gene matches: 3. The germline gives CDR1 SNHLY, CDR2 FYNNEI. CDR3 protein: CASRDRGSTEAFF. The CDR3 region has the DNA TGTGCCAGCAGAGACAGGGGGAGCACTGAAGCTTTCTTT.

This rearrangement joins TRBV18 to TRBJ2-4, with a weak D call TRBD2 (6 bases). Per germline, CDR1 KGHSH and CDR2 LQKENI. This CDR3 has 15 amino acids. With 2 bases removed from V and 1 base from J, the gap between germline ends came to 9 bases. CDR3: CASSPGRGAKNIQYF. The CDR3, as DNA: TGTGCCAGCTCACCAGGCCGGGGGGCCAAAAACATTCAGTACTTC.

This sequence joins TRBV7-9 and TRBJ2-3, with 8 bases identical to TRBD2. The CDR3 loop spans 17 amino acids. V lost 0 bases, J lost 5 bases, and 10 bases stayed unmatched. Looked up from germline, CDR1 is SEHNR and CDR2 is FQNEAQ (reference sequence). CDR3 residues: CASSLAAGGPSGDTQYF. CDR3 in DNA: TGTGCCAGCAGCTTAGCGGCGGGAGGCCCCTCAGGAGATACGCAGTATTTT.

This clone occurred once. The CDR3 DNA is TGTGCCAGCAGTTACTTGGGACAGGCTGAAGCTTTCTTT. Protein sequence: CASSYLGQAEAFF. This chain connects TRBV6-5 to TRBJ1-1; 8 nucleotides match TRBD1. The CDR3 runs to 13 residues. V dropped 1 base and J dropped 6; count of bases not matched to a gene: 1. CDR1 and CDR2 from the germline V gene are MNHEY and SVGAGI.

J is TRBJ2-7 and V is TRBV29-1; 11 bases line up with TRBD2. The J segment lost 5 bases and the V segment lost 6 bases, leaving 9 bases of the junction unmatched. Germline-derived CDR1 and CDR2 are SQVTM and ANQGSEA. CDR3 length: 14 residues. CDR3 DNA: TGCAGCGTCGGCCTAGCGGGGGGAAAGAACGAGCAGTACTTC. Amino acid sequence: CSVGLAGGKNEQYF.

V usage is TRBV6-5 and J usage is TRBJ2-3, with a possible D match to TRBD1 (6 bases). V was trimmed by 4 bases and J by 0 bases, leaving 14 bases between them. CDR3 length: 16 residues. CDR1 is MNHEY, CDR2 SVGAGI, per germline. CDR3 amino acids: CASSSLRQDSTDTQYF. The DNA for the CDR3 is TGTGCCAGCAGTTCCCTGAGACAGGACAGCACAGATACGCAGTATTTT.

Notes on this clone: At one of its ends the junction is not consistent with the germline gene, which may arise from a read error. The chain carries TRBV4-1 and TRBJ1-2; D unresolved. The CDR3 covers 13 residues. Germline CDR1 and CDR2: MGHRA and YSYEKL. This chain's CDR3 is CASSQEQNYGYPF. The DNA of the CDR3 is TGCGCCAGCAGCCAAGAACAAAACTATGGCTACCCCTTC.